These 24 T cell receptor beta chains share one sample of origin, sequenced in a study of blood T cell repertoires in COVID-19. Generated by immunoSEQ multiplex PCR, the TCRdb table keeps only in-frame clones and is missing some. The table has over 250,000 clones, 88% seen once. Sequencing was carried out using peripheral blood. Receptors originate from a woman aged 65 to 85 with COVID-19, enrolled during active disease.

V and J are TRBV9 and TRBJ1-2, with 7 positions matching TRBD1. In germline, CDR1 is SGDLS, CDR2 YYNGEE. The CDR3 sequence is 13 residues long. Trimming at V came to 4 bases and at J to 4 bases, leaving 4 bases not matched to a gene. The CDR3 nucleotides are TGTGCCAGCAGCCCGACAGGGCTCTATGGCTACACCTTC. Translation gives CASSPTGLYGYTF. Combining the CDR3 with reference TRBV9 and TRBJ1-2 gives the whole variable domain DSGVTQTPKHLITATGQRVTLRCSPRSGDLSVYWYQQSLDQGLQFLIQYYNGEERAKGNILERFSAQQFPDLHSELNLSSLELGDSALYFCASSPTGLYGYTFGSGTRLTVV.

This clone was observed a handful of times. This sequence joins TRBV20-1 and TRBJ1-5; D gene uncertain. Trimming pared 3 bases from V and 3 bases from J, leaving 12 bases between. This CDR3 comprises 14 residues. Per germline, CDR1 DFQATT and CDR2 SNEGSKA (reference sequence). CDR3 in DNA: TGCAGTGCTAGTGTTCCGGGATTCAATCAGCCCCAGCATTTT. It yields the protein CSASVPGFNQPQHF.

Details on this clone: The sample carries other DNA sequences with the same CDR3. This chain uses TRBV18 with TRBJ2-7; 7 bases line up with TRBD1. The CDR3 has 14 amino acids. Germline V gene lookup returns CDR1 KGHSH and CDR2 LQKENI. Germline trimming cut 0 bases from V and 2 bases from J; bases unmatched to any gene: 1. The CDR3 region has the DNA TGTGCCAGCTCACCACCGGGACAGACCTACGAGCAGTACTTC. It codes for CASSPPGQTYEQYF.

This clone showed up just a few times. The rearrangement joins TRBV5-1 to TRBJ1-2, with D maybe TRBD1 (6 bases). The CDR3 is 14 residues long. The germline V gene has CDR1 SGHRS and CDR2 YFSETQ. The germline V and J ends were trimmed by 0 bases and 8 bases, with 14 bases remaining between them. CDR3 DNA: TGCGCCAGCAGCTTGGTTTCAGGGGAGGGCGGCTACACCTTC. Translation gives CASSLVSGEGGYTF.

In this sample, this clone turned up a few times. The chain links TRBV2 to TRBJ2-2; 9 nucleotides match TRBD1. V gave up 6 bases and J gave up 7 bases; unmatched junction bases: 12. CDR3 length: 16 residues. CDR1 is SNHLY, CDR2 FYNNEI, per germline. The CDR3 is CASSVFGTGRFGELFF. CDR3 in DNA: TGTGCCAGCAGCGTATTTGGGACAGGGAGGTTCGGGGAGCTGTTTTTT.

The CDR3 bases are TGTGCTAGTGGTTTAACGAGACGGCCGGGGGACACTGAAGCTTTCTTT. Protein: CASGLTRRPGDTEAFF. The chain combines TRBV12-5 with TRBJ1-1; TRBD1 is a possible D gene (5 bases). Germline lookup yields CDR1 LGHNT and CDR2 FRNRAP. CDR3 size: 16 residues. V was clipped by 3 bases and J by 3 bases, with 17 bases between them.

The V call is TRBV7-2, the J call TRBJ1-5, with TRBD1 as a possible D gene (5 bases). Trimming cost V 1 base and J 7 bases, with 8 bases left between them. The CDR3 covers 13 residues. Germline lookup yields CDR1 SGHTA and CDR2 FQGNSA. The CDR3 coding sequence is TGTGCCAGCAGCTTAGAGGGGTACCAGCCCCAGCATTTT. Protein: CASSLEGYQPQHF.

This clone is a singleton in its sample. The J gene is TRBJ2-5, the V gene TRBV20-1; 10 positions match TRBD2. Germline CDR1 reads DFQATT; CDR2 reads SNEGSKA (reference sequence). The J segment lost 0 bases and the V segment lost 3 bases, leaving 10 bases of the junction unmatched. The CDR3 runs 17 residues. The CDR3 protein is CSASPASGRGYQETQYF. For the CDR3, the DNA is TGCAGTGCTAGTCCGGCTAGCGGGAGAGGGTACCAAGAGACCCAGTACTTC.

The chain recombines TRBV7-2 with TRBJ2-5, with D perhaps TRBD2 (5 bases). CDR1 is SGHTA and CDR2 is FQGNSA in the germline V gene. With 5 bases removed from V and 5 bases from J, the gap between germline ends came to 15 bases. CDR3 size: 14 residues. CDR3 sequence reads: CASSLFGGPETQYF. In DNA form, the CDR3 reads TGTGCCAGCAGCCTCTTCGGAGGTCCGGAGACCCAGTACTTC.

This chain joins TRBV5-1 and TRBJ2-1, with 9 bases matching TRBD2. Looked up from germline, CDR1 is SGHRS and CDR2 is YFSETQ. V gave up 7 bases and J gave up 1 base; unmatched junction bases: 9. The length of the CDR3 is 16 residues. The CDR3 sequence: CASGSTSGRSYNEQFF. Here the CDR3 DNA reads TGCGCCAGCGGTTCGACGAGCGGGAGGTCCTACAATGAGCAGTTCTTC.

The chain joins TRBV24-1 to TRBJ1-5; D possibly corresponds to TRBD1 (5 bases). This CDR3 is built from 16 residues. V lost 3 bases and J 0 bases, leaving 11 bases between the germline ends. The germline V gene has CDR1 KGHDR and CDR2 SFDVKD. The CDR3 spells CATSDATGYSNQPQHF. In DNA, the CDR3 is TGTGCCACCAGTGATGCTACAGGCTATAGCAATCAGCCCCAGCATTTT.

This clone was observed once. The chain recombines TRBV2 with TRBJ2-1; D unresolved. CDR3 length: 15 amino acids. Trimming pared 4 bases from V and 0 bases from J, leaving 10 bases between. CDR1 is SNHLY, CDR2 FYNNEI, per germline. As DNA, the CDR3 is TGTGCCAGCAGTGGGGCCCTGAGCTCCTACAATGAGCAGTTCTTC. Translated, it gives CASSGALSSYNEQFF.

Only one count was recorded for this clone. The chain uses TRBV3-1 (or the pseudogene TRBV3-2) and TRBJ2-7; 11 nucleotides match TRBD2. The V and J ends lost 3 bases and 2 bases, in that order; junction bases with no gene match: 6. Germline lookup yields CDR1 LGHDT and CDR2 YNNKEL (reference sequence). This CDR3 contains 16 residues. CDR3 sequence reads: CASSQGLAEIAYEQYF. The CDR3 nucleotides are TGTGCCAGCAGCCAGGGACTAGCGGAAATCGCCTACGAGCAGTACTTC.

CDR3 in DNA: TGTGCCTGGAGTACAACAGGGGTTGATGCTTTCTTT. It translates to CAWSTTGVDAFF. The chain uses TRBV30 and TRBJ1-1; 7 bases match TRBD1. V shed 2 bases, J shed 11 bases, and the junction held 8 bases outside the gene matches. CDR3 size: 12 residues. CDR1 is GTSNPN and CDR2 is SVGIG in the germline V gene (reference sequence).

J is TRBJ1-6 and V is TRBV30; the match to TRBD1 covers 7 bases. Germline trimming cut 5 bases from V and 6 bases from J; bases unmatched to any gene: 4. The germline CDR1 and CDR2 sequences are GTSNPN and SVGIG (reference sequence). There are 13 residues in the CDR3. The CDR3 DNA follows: TGTGCCTGGGGGACAGACCCTAATTCACCCCTCCACTTT. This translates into CAWGTDPNSPLHF.

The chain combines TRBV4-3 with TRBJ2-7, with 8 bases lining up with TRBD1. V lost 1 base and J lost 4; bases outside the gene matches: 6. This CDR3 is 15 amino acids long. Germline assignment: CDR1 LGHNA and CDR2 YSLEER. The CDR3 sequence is CASSQAGTGRYEQYF. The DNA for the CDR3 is TGCGCCAGCAGCCAAGCCGGGACAGGTCGGTACGAGCAGTACTTC.

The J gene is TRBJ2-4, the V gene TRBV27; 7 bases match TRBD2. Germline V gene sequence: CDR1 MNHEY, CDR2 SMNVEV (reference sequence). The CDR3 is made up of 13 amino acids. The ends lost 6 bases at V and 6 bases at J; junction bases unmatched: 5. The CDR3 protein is CASSITGGNIQYF. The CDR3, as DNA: TGTGCCAGCAGCATAACGGGGGGAAACATTCAGTACTTC.

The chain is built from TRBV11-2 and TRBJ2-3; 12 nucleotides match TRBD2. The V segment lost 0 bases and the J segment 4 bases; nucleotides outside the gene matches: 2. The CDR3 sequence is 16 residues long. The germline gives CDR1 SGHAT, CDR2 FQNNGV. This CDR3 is CASSLEASGRADTQYF. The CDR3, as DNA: TGTGCCAGCAGCTTAGAGGCTAGCGGGAGGGCAGATACGCAGTATTTT.

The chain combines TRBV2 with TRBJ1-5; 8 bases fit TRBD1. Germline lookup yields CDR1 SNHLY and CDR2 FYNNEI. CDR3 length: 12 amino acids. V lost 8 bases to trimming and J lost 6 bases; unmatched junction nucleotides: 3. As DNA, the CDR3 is TGTGCCAGCCAGGGGGCAGCTCAGCCCCAGCATTTT. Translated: CASQGAAQPQHF. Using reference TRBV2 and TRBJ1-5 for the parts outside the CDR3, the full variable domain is EPEVTQTPSHQVTQMGQEVILRCVPISNHLYFYWYRQILGQKVEFLVSFYNNEISEKSEIFDDQFSVERPDGSNFTLKIRSTKLEDSAMYFCASQGAAQPQHFGDGTRLSIL.

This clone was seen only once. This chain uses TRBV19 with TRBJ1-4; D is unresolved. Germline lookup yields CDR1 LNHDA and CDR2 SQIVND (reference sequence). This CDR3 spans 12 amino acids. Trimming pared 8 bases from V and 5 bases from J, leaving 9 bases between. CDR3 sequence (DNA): TGTGCCAGTTCCGTTCTCAATGAAAAACTGTTTTTT. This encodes CASSVLNEKLFF.

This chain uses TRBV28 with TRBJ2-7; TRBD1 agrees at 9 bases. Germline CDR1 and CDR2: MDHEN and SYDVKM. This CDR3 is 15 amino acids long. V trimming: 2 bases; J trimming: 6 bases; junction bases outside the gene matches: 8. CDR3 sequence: CASSLPPGQGPEQYF. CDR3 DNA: TGTGCCAGCAGTTTACCGCCGGGACAGGGTCCCGAGCAGTACTTC.

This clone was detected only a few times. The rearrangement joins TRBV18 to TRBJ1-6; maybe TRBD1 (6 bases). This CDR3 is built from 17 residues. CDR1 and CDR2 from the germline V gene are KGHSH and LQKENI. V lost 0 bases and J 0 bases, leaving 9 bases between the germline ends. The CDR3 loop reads CASSPPDSSSYNSPLHF. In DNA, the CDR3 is TGTGCCAGCTCACCACCGGACAGCAGCTCCTATAATTCACCCCTCCACTTT. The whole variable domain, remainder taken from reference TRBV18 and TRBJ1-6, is NAGVMQNPRHLVRRRGQEARLRCSPMKGHSHVYWYRQLPEEGLKFMVYLQKENIIDESGMPKERFSAEFPKEGPSILRIQQVVRGDSAAYFCASSPPDSSSYNSPLHFGNGTRLTVT.

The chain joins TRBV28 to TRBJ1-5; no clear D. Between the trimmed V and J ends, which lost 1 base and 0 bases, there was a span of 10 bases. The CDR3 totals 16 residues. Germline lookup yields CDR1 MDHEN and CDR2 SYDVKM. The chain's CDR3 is CASSLFADYSNQPQHF. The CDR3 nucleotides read TGTGCCAGCAGTTTATTCGCAGACTATAGCAATCAGCCCCAGCATTTT.

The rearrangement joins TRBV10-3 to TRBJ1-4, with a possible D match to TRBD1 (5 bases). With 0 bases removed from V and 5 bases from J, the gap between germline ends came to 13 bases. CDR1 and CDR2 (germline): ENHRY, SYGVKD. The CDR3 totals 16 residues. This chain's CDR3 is CAISESLRGLNEKLFF. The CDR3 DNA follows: TGTGCCATCAGTGAGTCTCTGCGGGGCCTAAATGAAAAACTGTTTTTT.